Listed below are T cell receptor beta chains from one sample, sequenced in a study of regulatory T cells in long-lasting Graves disease. TCRdb reanalysed the multiplex PCR reads using MiXCR and keeps one entry per CDR3 protein. The data contain some 400,000 distinct CDR3 sequences, 14% to 15% of them singletons. Separately, the same data were catalogued under a study of T cells in Graves' hyperthyroidism and ophthalmopathy.

Here the sequenced sample was peripheral blood mononuclear cells (PBMCs), taken at new diagnosis, from a patient treated with antithyroid drugs. All receptors come from a woman between 25 and 40 years old with Graves disease. Each CDR3 is given with its conserved first and last residue. D genes are given only for firm matches. Only part of the rows carry a size: once, few, many, or a class if the clone is expanded.

abundance	v_gene	d_gene	j_gene	CDR3nt	CDR3aa
few	TRBV9	NA	TRBJ1-1	TGTGCCAGCAGCGTAGATCAGTCTTACACTGAAGCTTTCTTT	CASSVDQSYTEAFF
NA	TRBV29-1	NA	TRBJ2-7	TGCAGCGTGGAGACTATCCTCGAGCAGTACTTC	CSVETILEQYF
many	TRBV24-1	NA	TRBJ2-5	TGTGCCACCAGTGACTCCAACCAACTGACACTTCAAGAGACCCAGTACTTC	CATSDSNQLTLQETQYF
NA	TRBV29-1	TRBD2	TRBJ2-3	TGCAGCGTTGAATCTAGCGGGAGGGGCACAGATACGCAGTATTTT	CSVESSGRGTDTQYF
many	TRBV28	NA	TRBJ2-7	TGTGCCAGCAGTCCCCCCCTTTCGGGGCGGGATTACCCCTACGAGCAGTACTTC	CASSPPLSGRDYPYEQYF
many	TRBV18	NA	TRBJ1-5	TGTGCCAGCTCACCAAGCAAGAGACAGGACCCATATAGCAATCAGCCCCAGCATTTT	CASSPSKRQDPYSNQPQHF
many	TRBV2	NA	TRBJ2-1	TGTGCCAGCAAAACTGAGCGCTCCTACAATGAGCAGTTCTTC	CASKTERSYNEQFF
many	TRBV20-1	NA	TRBJ2-1	TGCAGTGCTAGCAGGGCGGGTGAGCAGTTCTTC	CSASRAGEQFF
few	TRBV7-6	NA	TRBJ2-5	TGTGCCAGCAGCTCGGGAGACGTGGCCCCCGAGACCCAGTACTTC	CASSSGDVAPETQYF
few	TRBV24-1	NA	TRBJ2-1	TGTGCCACCAGTGATTCGGACGAATTCAATGAGCAGTTCTTC	CATSDSDEFNEQFF
many	TRBV12-3/TRBV12-4	NA	TRBJ2-3	TGTGCCAGCAGTTTCGAAGCGGAGACAGATACGCAGTATTTT	CASSFEAETDTQYF
NA	TRBV7-9	TRBD1	TRBJ1-1	TGTGCCAGCAGCTTTCCCGGGACAGGGGGCTTTAGGGAGAACACTGAAGCTTTCTTT	CASSFPGTGGFRENTEAFF
many	TRBV30	NA	TRBJ2-4	TGTGCCTGGAGTGTACACACCGAGAGGGCAAACAAAAACATTCAGTACTTC	CAWSVHTERANKNIQYF
few	TRBV7-9	NA	TRBJ2-3	TGTGCCAGCAGCAGGGGGGGCGCCGGGCGACCGGAGCAGTATTTT	CASSRGGAGRPEQYF
many	TRBV20-1	TRBD1	TRBJ1-2	TGCAGTGCCCCTTCCCAAACCGGGACAGGGGCCGTTGTCTATGGCTACACCTTC	CSAPSQTGTGAVVYGYTF
NA	TRBV6-1	NA	TRBJ2-1	TGTGCCAGCAGTCGAAATAGCGTCAATGAGCAGTTCTTC	CASSRNSVNEQFF
few	TRBV5-5	NA	TRBJ1-4	TGTGCCAGCAGCGCCCGGACGTCAGGGTGGACTAATGAAAAACTGTTTTTT	CASSARTSGWTNEKLFF
NA	TRBV18	TRBD1	TRBJ1-6	TGTGCCAGCTCACAACCGGGACAGGGGGGTAATTCACCCCTCCACTTT	CASSQPGQGGNSPLHF
many	TRBV19	NA	TRBJ1-1	TGTGCCAGTAGGCCCCTAAGGTTCACTGAAGCTTTCTTT	CASRPLRFTEAFF
many	TRBV20-1	TRBD2	TRBJ2-1	TGCAGTGCTAGAGTGGGAAGCGGGAGGTCGTTGAATGAGCAGTTCTTC	CSARVGSGRSLNEQFF
NA	TRBV29-1	NA	TRBJ2-3	TGCAGCCTCCGACGGGACACAGATACGCAGTATTTT	CSLRRDTDTQYF
few	TRBV20-1	TRBD2	TRBJ2-2	TGCAGTGCTAGAGACTCGGGACTAGCGGGAGACACCGGGGAGCTGTTTTTT	CSARDSGLAGDTGELFF
NA	TRBV30	NA	TRBJ2-7	TGTGCCTGGAGTGTAAACTTACAGATCTCCTACGAGCAGTACTTC	CAWSVNLQISYEQYF
many	TRBV20-1	TRBD2	TRBJ2-3	TGCAGTGCCCGTCGGGGACTAGCGGACCACACAGATACGCAGTATTTT	CSARRGLADHTDTQYF
many	TRBV20-1	NA	TRBJ2-5	TGCAGTGCTAGGGGGGTCAGGGTACCCCATCGCCAAGTTGTTGAGACCCAGTACTTC	CSARGVRVPHRQVVETQYF
NA	TRBV24-1	NA	TRBJ1-5	TGTGCCACCAGTGAGCTTGGACCGTCGGCCCAGCATTTT	CATSELGPSAQHF
many	TRBV5-1	NA	TRBJ1-1	TGCGCCAGCAGCTTTGGCCCCGGGGATACTGAAGCTTTCTTT	CASSFGPGDTEAFF
few	TRBV4-1	NA	TRBJ2-7	TGCGCCAGCAGCCAGGTATACATATCAACCTACGAGCAGTACTTC	CASSQVYISTYEQYF
many	TRBV3-1	NA	TRBJ2-3	TGTGCCAGCAGCCAAGAGTTCGGGGGGCGAACAGATACGCAGTATTTT	CASSQEFGGRTDTQYF
NA	TRBV27	NA	TRBJ2-1	TGTGCCAGCAGCCGCACGGGGCCCAACAATGAGCAGTTCTTC	CASSRTGPNNEQFF
few	TRBV24-1	TRBD2	TRBJ2-2	TGTGCCACCAGTGATTTTGTCGGGAGGGCCGGGGAGCTGTTTTTT	CATSDFVGRAGELFF
NA	TRBV12-3/TRBV12-4	TRBD2	TRBJ2-3	TGTGCCAGCAGTTTCCGGGAGGGTACGCAGTATTTT	CASSFREGTQYF
many	TRBV11-3	NA	TRBJ2-5	TGTGCCAGCAGCCCCGCGGGTATGAGGGAGACCCAGTACTTC	CASSPAGMRETQYF
NA	TRBV7-9	TRBD1	TRBJ1-5	TGTGCCAGCAGTGGGGGACAGGGAAGCAATCAGCCCCAGCATTTT	CASSGGQGSNQPQHF
many	TRBV14	NA	TRBJ1-2	TGTGCCAGCAGCCAAGGGTATTATGGCTACACCTTC	CASSQGYYGYTF
many	TRBV12-3/TRBV12-4	TRBD2	TRBJ2-7	TGTGCCAGCAGTTCTAGCGGGAGGCTGGGCGAGCAGTACTTC	CASSSSGRLGEQYF
few	TRBV7-3	TRBD1	TRBJ2-7	TGTGCCAGCAGCTTAGTGGGGACAGGTTCCTACGAGCAGTACTTC	CASSLVGTGSYEQYF
few	TRBV19	NA	TRBJ2-2	TGTGCCAGTAGTAAGGGGGGGAATCCTGGCGGCACCGGGGAGCTGTTTTTT	CASSKGGNPGGTGELFF
many	TRBV2	TRBD2	TRBJ2-3	TGTGCCAGCAGTGGAGAGGGACTAGCGGGAGTAGATGCGCAGTATTTT	CASSGEGLAGVDAQYF
many	TRBV11-3	TRBD2	TRBJ2-1	TGTGCCAGCAGCTTGGAGACTAGCGGGAGAGCCGCCGTCTCCTACAATGAGCAGTTCTTC	CASSLETSGRAAVSYNEQFF
many	TRBV7-3	NA	TRBJ2-2	TGTGCCAGCAGCGGGACCGGCACCGGGGAGCTGTTTTTT	CASSGTGTGELFF
many	TRBV29-1	NA	TRBJ2-7	TGCAGCGTTGAAGGTCCCAGGGACTACGAGCAGTACTTC	CSVEGPRDYEQYF
many	TRBV30	TRBD1	TRBJ1-4	TGTGCCTGGAGTCCCGGGACAGATGAAAAACTGTTTTTT	CAWSPGTDEKLFF
many	TRBV14	TRBD2	TRBJ2-1	TGTGCCAGCAGCCCGTCCACTAGCGGAGAGCAGTTCTTC	CASSPSTSGEQFF
many	TRBV12-3/TRBV12-4	NA	TRBJ1-1	TGTGCCAGCAGTTTAAAGGGACCGGGTGAAGCTTTCTTT	CASSLKGPGEAFF
NA	TRBV24-1	NA	TRBJ1-5	TGTGCCACCAGTGATCTACGGGACATTCAGCATTTT	CATSDLRDIQHF
many	TRBV27	TRBD1	TRBJ2-7	TGTGCCAGCAGCGACAGGGGAGGCTACGAGCAGTACTTC	CASSDRGGYEQYF
few	TRBV14	TRBD1	TRBJ1-2	TGTGCCAGCAGCCAAGGAAGAGGCGGGACAGAATTTTACTATGGCTACACCTTC	CASSQGRGGTEFYYGYTF
few	TRBV29-1	NA	TRBJ2-7	TGCAGCGCTCTGGCGGTAGACTCCTACGAGCAGTACTTC	CSALAVDSYEQYF
NA	TRBV27	NA	TRBJ1-6	TGTGCCAGCAGTTTAGAATCTGGGAGACCTTCACCCCTCCACTTT	CASSLESGRPSPLHF
many	TRBV12-5	NA	TRBJ1-2	TGTGCTAGTGGTTTGGAAGCAGGTACTAACTATGGCTACACCTTC	CASGLEAGTNYGYTF
NA	TRBV20-1	NA	TRBJ2-1	TGCAGTGCCCCGAGACGGGGGGAGCAGTTCTTC	CSAPRRGEQFF
many	TRBV6-1	TRBD1	TRBJ1-4	TGTGCCAGCGGACAGGCTTATGAAAAACTGTTTTTT	CASGQAYEKLFF
NA	TRBV6-2/TRBV6-3	TRBD1	TRBJ1-2	TGTGCCAGCAGACCTGGACAGGAGATCTATGGCTACACCTTC	CASRPGQEIYGYTF
NA	TRBV11-2	TRBD2	TRBJ2-1	TGTGCCAGCAGCCTCACCCCGGGACTAGCGAACAATGAGCAGTTCTTC	CASSLTPGLANNEQFF
medium-sized	TRBV19	TRBD2	TRBJ2-7	TGTGCCACGGCGGGAGCGCTCGACGAGCAGTACTTC	CATAGALDEQYF
many	TRBV19	TRBD1	TRBJ2-7	TGTGCCAGTAGTTTCGGGACAGGGGCGCCTACGAAGCAGTACTTC	CASSFGTGAPTKQYF
NA	TRBV19	NA	TRBJ1-1	TGTGCCAGTAGTATAGTCACTGAAGCTTTCTTT	CASSIVTEAFF
many	TRBV10-2	NA	TRBJ2-2	TGCGCCAGCAGTGTGGGTGGCTTGGCGGCAAAGAACACCGGGGAGCTGTTTTTT	CASSVGGLAAKNTGELFF
many	TRBV11-2	NA	TRBJ2-7	TGTGCCAGCAGCTTTGAATACGAGCAGTACTTC	CASSFEYEQYF